The 23 T cell receptor beta chains listed next were all sequenced from one sample in a study of cytomegalovirus exposure and HLA in healthy donors. In the PCR, 60 Vbeta and 13 Jbeta primers were used. The assay was immunoSEQ multiplex PCR, and TCRdb's table has in-frame clones only and misses some. The sample lists more than 100,000 clones, roughly four fifths occurring once. Material for sequencing was PBMCs. These receptors were taken from an older woman in good health and CMV-seronegative.

This chain's CDR3 is CASSPPAGALGYGYTF. DNA for the CDR3: TGTGCCAGCTCACCACCGGCAGGGGCGCTGGGCTATGGCTACACCTTC. The V call is TRBV18, the J call TRBJ1-2; D possibly corresponds to TRBD1 (6 bases). The CDR3 length is 16 residues. CDR1 KGHSH and CDR2 LQKENI come from the germline V gene. V was clipped by 0 bases and J by 4 bases, with 15 bases between them.

The rearrangement joins TRBV28 to TRBJ2-3; D may be TRBD1 (6 bases). Germline CDR1 and CDR2: MDHEN and SYDVKM. Trimming took 2 bases from V and 6 from J, leaving 6 bases between them. The CDR3 spans 12 residues. CDR3 residues: CASSLRGDTQYF. DNA for the CDR3: TGTGCCAGCAGTTTAAGGGGGGATACGCAGTATTTT.

CDR3 region: CASSPRWGLSTDTQYF. Here the CDR3 DNA reads TGTGCCAGCAGTCCCCGTTGGGGACTAAGCACAGATACGCAGTATTTT. J is TRBJ2-3 and V is TRBV27; 7 bases are a match to TRBD2. This CDR3 comprises 16 residues. Losses at the gene ends were 5 bases for V and 0 bases for J; bases not matched to a gene: 8. Per germline, CDR1 MNHEY and CDR2 SMNVEV (reference sequence).

The rearrangement joins TRBV27 to TRBJ1-5, with TRBD1 matching over 7 bases. V dropped 5 bases and J dropped 9; count of bases not matched to a gene: 7. From germline, CDR1 is MNHEY and CDR2 SMNVEV (reference sequence). This CDR3 is 13 amino acids long. The CDR3 here is CASSRTGLRPQHF. The CDR3 region has the DNA TGTGCCAGCAGTAGGACAGGACTAAGGCCCCAGCATTTT.

This chain joins TRBV9 and TRBJ1-2; D not certain. Trimming removed 4 bases from V and 1 base from J, with 11 bases in between. The CDR3 sequence is 14 residues long. Germline CDR1 reads SGDLS; CDR2 reads YYNGEE. The CDR3 loop reads CASSQDMINYGYTF. The CDR3 DNA sequence: TGTGCCAGCAGCCAAGACATGATTAACTATGGCTACACCTTC.

The chain joins TRBV7-8 to TRBJ2-7; D remains unclear. Germline V gene sequence: CDR1 SGHVS, CDR2 FQNEAQ. Trimming stripped 5 bases from V and 5 bases from J, with 22 bases between. The CDR3 is 16 amino acids. As DNA, the CDR3 is TGTGCCAGCAGCGTTGGGTCGCACGGAAGAGGCGACGAGCAGTACTTC. Translation gives CASSVGSHGRGDEQYF.

In this sample, this clone turned up once. The chain couples TRBV4-1 to TRBJ1-2, with D uncertain. CDR3 length: 17 amino acids. The germline CDR1 and CDR2 sequences are MGHRA and YSYEKL. The V and J ends lost 1 base and 1 base respectively, with 16 bases between them. The CDR3 spells CASSQGYSIEGNYGYTF. The CDR3 coding sequence is TGCGCCAGCAGCCAAGGCTACTCGATCGAGGGTAACTATGGCTACACCTTC.

This clone was observed a few times. The chain uses TRBV30 and TRBJ2-3; no reliable D call. In germline, CDR1 is GTSNPN, CDR2 SVGIG (reference sequence). V lost 1 base, J lost 5 bases, and 4 bases lay in between. The CDR3 has 11 amino acids. The CDR3 DNA follows: TGTGCCTGGAGTGCGGGAGATACGCAGTATTTT. Translating gives CAWSAGDTQYF.

The V call is TRBV18, the J call TRBJ1-1, with no clear D. Germline CDR1 reads KGHSH; CDR2 reads LQKENI. CDR3 size: 15 residues. V was pared by 4 bases and J by 1 base, with 13 bases between. The CDR3 DNA reads as TGTGCCAGCTCACGAGGTGGAATAGAGAACACTGAAGCTTTCTTT. It translates to CASSRGGIENTEAFF.

The chain links TRBV28 to TRBJ2-1; 8 bases fit TRBD1. The CDR3 contains 15 residues. J was trimmed by 5 bases and V by 8 bases; bases with no gene match: 11. The germline V gene encodes CDR1 MDHEN and CDR2 SYDVKM. The CDR3 DNA sequence: TGTGCCAGCGGACCCGCGGGACAGGTTAACAATGAGCAGTTCTTC. It translates to CASGPAGQVNNEQFF.

This clone came up once. The chain has TRBV7-9 and TRBJ1-4, with TRBD1 identical over 11 bases. There are 15 residues in the CDR3. CDR1 is SEHNR and CDR2 is FQNEAQ in the germline V gene (reference sequence). V trimming: 5 bases; J trimming: 7 bases; junction bases outside the gene matches: 6. The CDR3 protein is CASSPEGQGGEKLFF. The CDR3 DNA is TGTGCCAGCAGCCCCGAGGGACAGGGGGGTGAAAAACTGTTTTTT.

The CDR3 bases are TGTGCCAGTAGAGGCGTCGGCACAGATACGCAGTATTTT. This sequence encodes CASRGVGTDTQYF. The chain carries TRBV7-2 and TRBJ2-3; D is ambiguous. Trimming shortened V by 9 bases and J by 1 base, and 11 bases separated the two germline ends. CDR1 is SGHTA and CDR2 is FQGNSA in the germline V gene. The CDR3 length is 13 residues.

The J gene is TRBJ2-5, the V gene TRBV14, with D maybe TRBD2 (6 bases). V dropped 3 bases and J dropped 4 bases, with 15 bases sitting between them. CDR1 is SGHDN and CDR2 is FVKESK in the germline V gene. This CDR3 comprises 15 residues. CDR3 sequence reads: CASSQAGSYRETQYF. The CDR3 DNA follows: TGTGCCAGCAGCCAGGCGGGAAGCTACAGAGAGACCCAGTACTTC.

The V gene is TRBV18, the J gene TRBJ2-7; maybe TRBD2 (6 bases). The germline gives CDR1 KGHSH, CDR2 LQKENI. V lost 3 bases, J lost 0 bases, and 12 bases lay in between. The CDR3 is 15 amino acids. The CDR3 loop reads CASSPYRGSSYEQYF. The CDR3 DNA reads TGTGCCAGCTCACCTTACCGGGGGAGCTCCTACGAGCAGTACTTC. Variable domain in full (rest from reference TRBV18 and TRBJ2-7): NAGVMQNPRHLVRRRGQEARLRCSPMKGHSHVYWYRQLPEEGLKFMVYLQKENIIDESGMPKERFSAEFPKEGPSILRIQQVVRGDSAAYFCASSPYRGSSYEQYFGPGTRLTVT.

This clone has a single count. The chain carries TRBV28 and TRBJ2-1; 9 bases agree with TRBD1. Trimming removed 6 bases from V and 4 bases from J; junction bases left unmatched: 7. CDR3 length: 15 amino acids. The germline V gene encodes CDR1 MDHEN and CDR2 SYDVKM. CDR3 sequence (DNA): TGTGCCAGCAGGTCCTTGGACAGGGGTTACAATGAGCAGTTCTTC. As protein: CASRSLDRGYNEQFF.

For this clone: Other DNA sequences of this sample code for an identical CDR3. The chain is built from TRBV16 and TRBJ1-2; D perhaps matches TRBD1 (6 bases). There are 16 residues in the CDR3. Trimming left V 0 bases short and J 8 bases short, with 19 bases between. Per germline, CDR1 KGHSY and CDR2 FQNENV. The CDR3 sequence: CASSQSLSGAPHGYTF. The CDR3 DNA is TGTGCCAGCAGCCAATCCCTCTCAGGGGCTCCTCACGGCTACACCTTC.

This clone was observed a few times. J is TRBJ2-5 and V is TRBV28; the match to TRBD2 covers 14 bases. The trim removed 6 bases at V and 2 bases at J, leaving 5 bases unmatched. The CDR3 has 16 residues. Germline V gene data show CDR1 as MDHEN and CDR2 as SYDVKM. This CDR3 reads CASSTGLAGEQETQYF. The DNA of the CDR3 is TGTGCCAGCAGCACGGGACTAGCGGGGGAACAAGAGACCCAGTACTTC.

V usage is TRBV4-2 and J usage is TRBJ2-7; 10 bases fit TRBD2. The trim removed 0 bases at V and 6 bases at J, leaving 5 bases unmatched. Germline V lookup: CDR1 LGHNA, CDR2 YNFKEQ. CDR3 length: 15 amino acids. CDR3 residues: CASSQEASGSREQYF. The CDR3 DNA sequence: TGTGCCAGCAGCCAAGAGGCTAGCGGGAGTCGCGAGCAGTACTTC.

This chain links TRBV11-2 with TRBJ2-7, with TRBD2 matching 11 bases. With V trimmed by 5 bases and J by 6 bases, 9 bases remained unmatched. This CDR3 has 15 amino acids. Germline V gene data show CDR1 as SGHAT and CDR2 as FQNNGV. The CDR3 is CASSLTTSGVREQYF. As DNA, the CDR3 is TGTGCCAGCAGCCTGACGACTAGCGGGGTGCGCGAGCAGTACTTC. The variable domain in full, with the rest retrieved from reference TRBV11-2 and TRBJ2-7, is EAGVAQSPRYKIIEKRQSVAFWCNPISGHATLYWYQQILGQGPKLLIQFQNNGVVDDSQLPKDRFSAERLKGVDSTLKIQPAKLEDSAVYLCASSLTTSGVREQYFGPGTRLTVT.

The gene calls are TRBV10-3 and TRBJ2-3; TRBD2 matches at 11 bases. The CDR3 has 14 amino acids. In germline, CDR1 is ENHRY, CDR2 SYGVKD. The J segment lost 3 bases and the V segment lost 6 bases, leaving 2 bases of the junction unmatched. DNA of the CDR3: TGTGCCATCAGCCTAGCGGGAGGTACAGATACGCAGTATTTT. Protein sequence: CAISLAGGTDTQYF.

The CDR3 DNA is TGTGCCAGCAACCCGGACAGATTGACCCAGTACTTC. This gives the protein CASNPDRLTQYF. The chain employs TRBV2 and TRBJ2-5, with TRBD1 as a possible D gene (6 bases). The CDR3 extends over 12 amino acids. The germline V gene has CDR1 SNHLY and CDR2 FYNNEI. V gave up 7 bases and J gave up 7 bases, with 13 bases separating them.

The genes are TRBV7-7 and TRBJ1-3; D call uncertain. V was pared by 4 bases and J by 0 bases, with 4 bases between. Germline V gene lookup returns CDR1 SSHAT and CDR2 FNYEAQ (reference sequence). The CDR3 runs to 13 residues. CDR3 nucleotide sequence: TGTGCCAGCAGCTCTAACTCTGGAAACACCATATATTTT. Protein sequence: CASSSNSGNTIYF.

This chain connects TRBV6-4 to TRBJ2-3, with D perhaps matching TRBD2 (5 bases). CDR1 MRHNA and CDR2 SNTAGT come from the germline V gene. V was clipped by 2 bases and J by 8 bases, with 14 bases between them. There are 14 residues in the CDR3. In nucleotides, the CDR3 is TGTGCCAGCAGTGACCCAAGCGGTCCGGGTACGCAGTATTTT. Residues: CASSDPSGPGTQYF.